A selection of T cell receptor beta chains follows, all from one sample in a study of sequential checkpoint blockade in melanoma. Only in-frame clones appear in the TCRdb table, and some are missing; sequencing was by immunoSEQ multiplex PCR. Counted here are roughly 5,200 clones, about 80% occurring once; the ten biggest clones make up about 30%. The specimen comprised CD8+ T cells sorted from blood (inferred from file names), sampled from a patient given nivolumab and ipilimumab in sequence. The receptor source for this set is a human donor with melanoma. CDR3s include the opening cysteine and the closing phenylalanine or tryptophan. D genes are given only for firm matches. Clone size is not always given. Where it is, it says once, few, many or a class for expanded clones.

- | TRBJ2-7 | - | TRBV2 | TGTGCCAGCAGTGGCAGGGGCTACGAGCAGTACTTC | CASSGRGYEQYF
- | TRBJ2-5 | - | TRBV27 | TGTGCCAGCAGTTTAGCGTGGGGGCTGGGAGAGACCCAGTACTTC | CASSLAWGLGETQYF
TRBD2 | TRBJ2-7 | - | TRBV7-9 | TGTGCCAGCAGCTTAGCGGGACTAGCACCTTTTTTGAACTTC | CASSLAGLAPFLNF
- | TRBJ2-7 | - | TRBV7-9 | TGTGCCAGCAGCTTAAGGGGTCCCTACGAGCAGTACTTC | CASSLRGPYEQYF
TRBD1 | TRBJ2-5 | few | TRBV29-1 | TGCAGCGTTCAACAGGGGAGCGAGACCCAGTACTTC | CSVQQGSETQYF
- | TRBJ2-3 | - | TRBV5-1 | TGCGCCAGCAGCACTAGCCATAGCGCAGATACGCAGTATTTT | CASSTSHSADTQYF
- | TRBJ2-7 | few | TRBV5-1 | TGCGCCAGCAGCTTGGTCGGAGTCGGCTCCTACGAGCAGTACTTC | CASSLVGVGSYEQYF
TRBD1 | TRBJ1-2 | - | TRBV5-4 | TGTGCCAGCAGCTTGGAGGCAGGGGGATATGGCTACACCTTC | CASSLEAGGYGYTF
TRBD2 | TRBJ2-5 | - | TRBV29-1 | TGCAGCGTTGAAGACGGGGGGAACCACGGGCGAGGTCAAGAGACCCAGTACTTC | CSVEDGGNHGRGQETQYF
TRBD1 | TRBJ1-1 | few | TRBV9 | TGTGCCAGCAGCAACCCAGGACAGGAGAACACTGAAGCTTTCTTT | CASSNPGQENTEAFF
TRBD1 | TRBJ1-1 | - | TRBV9 | TGTGCCAGCAGCGGGCACGGGACAGTGAACACTGAAGCTTTCTTT | CASSGHGTVNTEAFF
- | TRBJ1-2 | few | TRBV6-6 | TGTGCCAGCAGCGAGAATAATGGCTACACCTTC | CASSENNGYTF
TRBD2 | TRBJ2-3 | - | TRBV5-4 | TGTGCCAGCAGCATCCGGGGGGGGGACCCCCTGGATACGCAGTATTTT | CASSIRGGDPLDTQYF